This TCR beta chain was observed in a study of neurological immune-mediated disorders. Time point meaning: longitudinal time-point 1 (baseline). MiXCR was run by TCRdb on the 5' RACE reads, yielding one entry per CDR3 protein. The sample gives some 77,000 distinct CDR3 sequences, roughly an eighth of which show up once; roughly 4.2% is in the top ten. This clonotype occurred many times. Its specificity is not known. Relative to the germline gene, one junction end is altered; a read error may explain this. General study results and limits: CDR3 amino acid sequences of expanded clones were not shared across subjects, a result suggesting private repertoires in all groups.

This sequence originates from a female donor with HTLV-1-associated myelopathy (HAM/TSP). Specimen: PBMCs.

In nucleotides, the CDR3 is TGTGCTACCAGCAGAGATCAAGGGACGAGCGGGGAGCAGTTCTTC. It translates to CATSRDQGTSGEQFF. The chain is built from TRBV15 and TRBJ2-1; D is perhaps TRBD2 (6 bases). Germline CDR1 reads LNHNV; CDR2 reads YYDKDF (reference sequence). The CDR3 runs to 15 residues.